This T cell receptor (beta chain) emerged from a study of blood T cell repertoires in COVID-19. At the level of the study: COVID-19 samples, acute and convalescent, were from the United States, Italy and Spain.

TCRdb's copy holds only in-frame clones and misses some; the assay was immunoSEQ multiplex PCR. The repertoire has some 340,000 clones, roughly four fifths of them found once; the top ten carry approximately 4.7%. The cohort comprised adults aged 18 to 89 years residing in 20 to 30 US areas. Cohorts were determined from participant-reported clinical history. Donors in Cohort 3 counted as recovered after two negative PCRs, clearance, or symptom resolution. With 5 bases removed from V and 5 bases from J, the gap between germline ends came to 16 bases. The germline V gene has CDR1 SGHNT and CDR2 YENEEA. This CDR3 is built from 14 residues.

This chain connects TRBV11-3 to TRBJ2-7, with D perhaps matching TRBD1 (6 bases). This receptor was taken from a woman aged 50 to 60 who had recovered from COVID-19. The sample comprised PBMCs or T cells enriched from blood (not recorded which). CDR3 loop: CASSPGTSLNEQYF. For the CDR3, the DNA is TGTGCCAGCAGCCCGGGGACATCCTTGAACGAGCAGTACTTC.